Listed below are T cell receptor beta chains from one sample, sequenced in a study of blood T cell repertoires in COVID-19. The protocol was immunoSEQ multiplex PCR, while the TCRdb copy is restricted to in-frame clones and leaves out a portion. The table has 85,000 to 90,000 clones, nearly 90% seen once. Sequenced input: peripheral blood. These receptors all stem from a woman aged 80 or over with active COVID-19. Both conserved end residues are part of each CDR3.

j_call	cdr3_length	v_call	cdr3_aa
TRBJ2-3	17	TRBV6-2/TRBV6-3	CASSYGLAGLVTDTQYF
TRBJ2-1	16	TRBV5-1	CASSSFLAGGLNEQFF
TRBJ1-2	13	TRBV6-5	CASRRSGFYGYTF
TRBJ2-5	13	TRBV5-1	CASRRTGQETQYF
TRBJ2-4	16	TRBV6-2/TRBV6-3	CASSSRLAGGKNIQYF
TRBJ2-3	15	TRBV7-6	CASSGDRGRTDTQYF
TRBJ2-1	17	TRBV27	CASSFLSGTGAYNEQFF
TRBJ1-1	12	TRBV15	CATRFDGGEAFF
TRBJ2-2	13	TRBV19	CASSSRGAGELFF
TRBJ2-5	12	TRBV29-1	CSVVLFEGAQYF
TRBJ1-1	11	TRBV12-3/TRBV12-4	CATQLNTEAFF
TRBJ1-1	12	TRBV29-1	CSAEDRGTEAFF
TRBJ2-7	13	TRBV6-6	CASRNDWRGEQYF
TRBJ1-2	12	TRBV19	CASSLRVGGYTF
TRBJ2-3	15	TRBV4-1	CASSHSGRNTDTQYF
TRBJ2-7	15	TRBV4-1	CASSLAGGSSYEQYF
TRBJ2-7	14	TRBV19	CASSVRDRGYEQYF
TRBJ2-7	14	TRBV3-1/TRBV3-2	CASRPGRTTYEQYF
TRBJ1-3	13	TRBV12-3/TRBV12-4	CATARGSGNTIYF
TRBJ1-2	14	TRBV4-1	CASSQGEVDYGYTF
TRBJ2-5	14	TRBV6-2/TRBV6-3	CASSGDAGLAKQYF
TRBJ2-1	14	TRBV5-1	CASSNDRVYNEQFF
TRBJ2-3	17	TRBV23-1	CASSQTGLAGGLDTQYF
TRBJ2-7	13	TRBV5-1	CASSPEGYYEQYF
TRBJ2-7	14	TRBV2	CASSGVYPSYEQYF
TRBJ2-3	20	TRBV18	CASSPHQRATSGGSTDTQYF
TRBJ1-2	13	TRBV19	CASSIKTGDGYTF
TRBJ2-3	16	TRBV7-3	CASSSSGRRGTDTQYF
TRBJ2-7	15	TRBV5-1	CASSPRDRGLDEQYF
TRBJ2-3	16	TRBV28	CASSWGVGNSGDTQYF
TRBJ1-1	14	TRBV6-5	CASRRSNSGTEAFF
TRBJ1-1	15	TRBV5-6	CASSLVPRANTEAFF
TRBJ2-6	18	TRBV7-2	CASSPRGNLGSGANVLTF
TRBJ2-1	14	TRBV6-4	CASSVAGGPYEQFF
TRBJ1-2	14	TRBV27	CASSPTGGADGYTF
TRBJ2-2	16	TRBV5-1	CASSLDWGRNTGELFF
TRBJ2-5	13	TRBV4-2	CASSPRGPETQYF
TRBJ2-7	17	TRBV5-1	CASRHHDRVGGPYEQYF
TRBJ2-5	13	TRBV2	CASSKEAQETQYF
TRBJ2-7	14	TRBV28	CASSLWSRGYEQYF
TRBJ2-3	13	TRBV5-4	CASRNLEADTQYF
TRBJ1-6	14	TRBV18	CASSPEQGNSPLHF